This TCR beta chain was observed in a study of cytomegalovirus exposure and HLA in healthy donors. Primers: 60 Vbeta forward and 13 Jbeta reverse. The repertoire was sequenced with immunoSEQ multiplex PCR; TCRdb's copy has only in-frame clones and lacks some. The sample yields 150,000 or so clones, roughly 82% seen once. The CDR3 loop spans 15 amino acids. Germline-derived CDR1 and CDR2 are SGHNT and YENEEA. Trimming at V came to 7 bases and at J to 4 bases, leaving 9 bases not matched to a gene. Sequencing was carried out using PBMCs. The genes are TRBV11-3 and TRBJ2-2; 7 bases match TRBD2. The receptor was derived from a man aged 50 to 60 in good health and CMV-seropositive. Here the CDR3 reads CASTPLAAPTGELFF. In DNA form, the CDR3 reads TGTGCCAGCACTCCGCTAGCGGCTCCCACCGGGGAGCTGTTTTTT. The entire variable domain, with the rest obtained from reference TRBV11-3 and TRBJ2-2, is as follows: EAGVVQSPRYKIIEKKQPVAFWCNPISGHNTLYWYLQNLGQGPELLIRYENEEAVDDSQLPKDRFSAERLKGVDSTLKIQPAELGDSAVYLCASTPLAAPTGELFFGEGSRLTVL.